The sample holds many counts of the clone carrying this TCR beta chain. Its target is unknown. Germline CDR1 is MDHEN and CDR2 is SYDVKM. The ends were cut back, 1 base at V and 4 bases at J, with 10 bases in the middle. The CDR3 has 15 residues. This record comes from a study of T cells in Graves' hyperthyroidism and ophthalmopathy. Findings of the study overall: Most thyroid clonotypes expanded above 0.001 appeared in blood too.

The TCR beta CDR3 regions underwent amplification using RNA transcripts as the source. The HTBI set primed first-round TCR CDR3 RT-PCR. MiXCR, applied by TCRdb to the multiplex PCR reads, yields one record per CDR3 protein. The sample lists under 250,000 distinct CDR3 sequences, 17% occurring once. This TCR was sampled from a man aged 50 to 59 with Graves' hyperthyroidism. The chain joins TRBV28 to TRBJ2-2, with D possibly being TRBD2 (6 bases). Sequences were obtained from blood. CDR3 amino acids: CASSLFVGGTGELFF. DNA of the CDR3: TGTGCCAGCAGTTTATTTGTGGGAGGCACCGGGGAGCTGTTTTTT. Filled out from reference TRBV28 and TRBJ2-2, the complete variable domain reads DVKVTQSSRYLVKRTGEKVFLECVQDMDHENMFWYRQDPGLGLRLIYFSYDVKMKEKGDIPEGYSVSREKKERFSLILESASTNQTSMYLCASSLFVGGTGELFFGEGSRLTVL.